This is a list of T cell receptor beta chains from one sample in a study of T-cell memory formation after mild COVID-19. TCRdb reanalysed the 5' RACE reads using MiXCR and keeps one entry per CDR3 protein. The sample has 250,000 to 350,000 distinct CDR3 sequences, 15% to 20% seen once; the top ten hold around 23%. Sample: PBMCs or a T cell subset sorted from them (not recorded which). The receptors derive from a man between 18 and 35 years old who had mild COVID-19 (a few samples of this study predate the infection). Cell type and time point are not known. Both conserved end residues are part of each CDR3. The order of the fields is D gene, J gene, clone size, V gene, CDR3 DNA, CDR3 protein. D genes are given only for firm matches. Rows give clone size only sometimes, using once, few, many, or a class for an expanded clone.

D gene: NA
J gene: TRBJ1-1
clone size: NA
V gene: TRBV6-2/TRBV6-3
CDR3 DNA: TGTGCCAGCAATAATAACCGTGAAGCTTTCTTT
CDR3 protein: CASNNNREAFF

D gene: TRBD1
J gene: TRBJ2-3
clone size: NA
V gene: TRBV7-9
CDR3 DNA: TGTGCCAGCAGCCCTGGGACAGATAGCACAGATACGCAGTATTTT
CDR3 protein: CASSPGTDSTDTQYF

D gene: NA
J gene: TRBJ1-5
clone size: NA
V gene: TRBV4-2
CDR3 DNA: TGTGCCAGCAGTCCTGCTACAGGTTACAATCAGCCCCAGCATTTT
CDR3 protein: CASSPATGYNQPQHF

D gene: TRBD2
J gene: TRBJ2-1
clone size: few
V gene: TRBV10-3
CDR3 DNA: TGTGCCATCAGGCTTAGCGGGGGGGACAATGAGCAGTTCTTC
CDR3 protein: CAIRLSGGDNEQFF

D gene: TRBD1
J gene: TRBJ1-4
clone size: few
V gene: TRBV2
CDR3 DNA: TGTGCCAGCAGGATCCGGCCAGGGGGTATAGAAAAACTGTTTTTT
CDR3 protein: CASRIRPGGIEKLFF

D gene: TRBD2
J gene: TRBJ2-3
clone size: few
V gene: TRBV20-1
CDR3 DNA: TGCAGTGCCCTGACTAGCGGGGGAATCAGTGGCACAGATACGCAGTATTTT
CDR3 protein: CSALTSGGISGTDTQYF

D gene: NA
J gene: TRBJ1-2
clone size: NA
V gene: TRBV7-9
CDR3 DNA: TGTGCCAGCAGCTTAGGGCAACAGACTCTGGACACCTTC
CDR3 protein: CASSLGQQTLDTF

D gene: TRBD1
J gene: TRBJ2-7
clone size: many
V gene: TRBV2
CDR3 DNA: TGTGCCAGCAGCGACCGGGACAGGGACTACGAGCAGTACTTC
CDR3 protein: CASSDRDRDYEQYF

D gene: NA
J gene: TRBJ2-1
clone size: few
V gene: TRBV7-9
CDR3 DNA: TGTGCCAGCAGCTTACTGGCGGACAATGAGCAGTTCTTC
CDR3 protein: CASSLLADNEQFF

D gene: TRBD1
J gene: TRBJ1-6
clone size: NA
V gene: TRBV6-5
CDR3 DNA: TGTGCCAGCAGTTACCGGCCTTCGGGACAGCTAAATAATTCACCCCTCCACTTT
CDR3 protein: CASSYRPSGQLNNSPLHF

D gene: NA
J gene: TRBJ1-1
clone size: NA
V gene: TRBV5-1
CDR3 DNA: TGCGCCAGCAGCTTGGACACGGCAGGGGATGAAGCTTTCTTT
CDR3 protein: CASSLDTAGDEAFF

D gene: TRBD1
J gene: TRBJ1-2
clone size: NA
V gene: TRBV15
CDR3 DNA: TGTGCCACCAGCCCCTCCAGGGACAGGACCTATGGCTACACCTTC
CDR3 protein: CATSPSRDRTYGYTF

D gene: TRBD1
J gene: TRBJ1-1
clone size: few
V gene: TRBV7-3
CDR3 DNA: TGTGCCAGCAGCGGAGGGGGCGCCTACACTGAAGCTTTCTTT
CDR3 protein: CASSGGGAYTEAFF

D gene: NA
J gene: TRBJ1-4
clone size: NA
V gene: TRBV6-2/TRBV6-3
CDR3 DNA: TGTGCCAGCAGTTCCGGGGGTTACGAAAAACTGTTTTTT
CDR3 protein: CASSSGGYEKLFF

D gene: TRBD1
J gene: TRBJ1-1
clone size: NA
V gene: TRBV25-1
CDR3 DNA: TGTGCCAGCAGTGCCTCAACAGGGGTGGGCACTGAAGCTTTCTTT
CDR3 protein: CASSASTGVGTEAFF

D gene: NA
J gene: TRBJ1-2
clone size: many
V gene: TRBV24-1
CDR3 DNA: TGTGCCACCAGTGATTTCCCTGGGAGGGAAGGCTACACCTTC
CDR3 protein: CATSDFPGREGYTF

D gene: NA
J gene: TRBJ2-5
clone size: NA
V gene: TRBV9
CDR3 DNA: TGTGCCAGCAGCATCTCGACCTTCCAAGAGACCCAGTACTTC
CDR3 protein: CASSISTFQETQYF

D gene: TRBD2
J gene: TRBJ2-2
clone size: few
V gene: TRBV28
CDR3 DNA: TGTGCCAGCAGCGCTCAGGCGGGGGCGAACACCGGGGAGCTGTTTTTT
CDR3 protein: CASSAQAGANTGELFF

D gene: NA
J gene: TRBJ2-2
clone size: NA
V gene: TRBV10-1
CDR3 DNA: TGCGCCAGCAGCGAGGGCCCTTGGGCAAACACCGGGGAGCTGTTTTTT
CDR3 protein: CASSEGPWANTGELFF

D gene: NA
J gene: TRBJ1-2
clone size: few
V gene: TRBV20-1
CDR3 DNA: TGCAGTGCTAGACCAGCGGACGGCCTCGGTGGCTACACCTTC
CDR3 protein: CSARPADGLGGYTF

D gene: TRBD1
J gene: TRBJ2-7
clone size: few
V gene: TRBV7-9
CDR3 DNA: TGTGCCAGCAGCTCTTTAGGGGGACAGGGTTACGAGCAGTACTTC
CDR3 protein: CASSSLGGQGYEQYF

D gene: NA
J gene: TRBJ1-1
clone size: NA
V gene: TRBV7-9
CDR3 DNA: TGTGCCAGCAGCTTAAGCTCCGATAAGGGTTTCTTT
CDR3 protein: CASSLSSDKGFF

D gene: NA
J gene: TRBJ1-5
clone size: NA
V gene: TRBV18
CDR3 DNA: TGTGCCAGCTCATCGCAAAATAGCAATCAGCCCCAGCATTTT
CDR3 protein: CASSSQNSNQPQHF

D gene: TRBD2
J gene: TRBJ2-1
clone size: NA
V gene: TRBV6-6
CDR3 DNA: TGTGCCAGCAGTTACCTAACGGGGGGGGAGGTTGAGCAGTTCTTC
CDR3 protein: CASSYLTGGEVEQFF

D gene: TRBD1
J gene: TRBJ1-5
clone size: many
V gene: TRBV9
CDR3 DNA: TGTGCCAGCAGCTCGGGACAGAGCAATCAGCCCCAGCATTTT
CDR3 protein: CASSSGQSNQPQHF

D gene: TRBD2
J gene: TRBJ2-3
clone size: NA
V gene: TRBV3-1
CDR3 DNA: TGTGCCAGCAGCCAGACCCTAGCGGGGGGGTACCTTAGCACAGATACGCAGTATTTT
CDR3 protein: CASSQTLAGGYLSTDTQYF

D gene: TRBD1
J gene: TRBJ2-7
clone size: few
V gene: TRBV9
CDR3 DNA: TGTGCCAGCAGCGTAGTGGGGACAGGGTCCGAGCAGTACTTC
CDR3 protein: CASSVVGTGSEQYF

D gene: NA
J gene: TRBJ2-1
clone size: NA
V gene: TRBV5-1
CDR3 DNA: TGCGCCAGCAGCTGGGGACCGCTATGGAATGAGCAGTTCTTC
CDR3 protein: CASSWGPLWNEQFF

D gene: NA
J gene: TRBJ1-5
clone size: NA
V gene: TRBV12-3/TRBV12-4
CDR3 DNA: TGTGCCAGCAGCCGCTCCAATCAGCCCCAGCATTTT
CDR3 protein: CASSRSNQPQHF

D gene: NA
J gene: TRBJ2-7
clone size: few
V gene: TRBV7-2
CDR3 DNA: TGTGCCAGCAGCTTAGGGAGGCTAGCCCCCGAGCAGTACTTC
CDR3 protein: CASSLGRLAPEQYF

D gene: NA
J gene: TRBJ2-7
clone size: NA
V gene: TRBV5-1
CDR3 DNA: TGCGCCAGCAGGGAGCAATCCTACGAGCAGTACTTC
CDR3 protein: CASREQSYEQYF

D gene: TRBD1
J gene: TRBJ1-1
clone size: few
V gene: TRBV12-3/TRBV12-4
CDR3 DNA: TGTGCCAGCAGCCCGACAGGGATGAACACTGAAGCTTTCTTT
CDR3 protein: CASSPTGMNTEAFF

D gene: TRBD2
J gene: TRBJ2-4
clone size: NA
V gene: TRBV6-5
CDR3 DNA: TGTGCCAGCAGTGGGACTAGCGGGGGCGGCAAAAACATTCAGTACTTC
CDR3 protein: CASSGTSGGGKNIQYF